The 7 T cell receptor beta chains given below trace back to one sample, sequenced in a study of beta chain features in type 1 diabetes (dated 2018 in TCRdb). What the research found in general, with its limitations: In all four CD4+ subsets, TCRB CDR3 length was moderately but significantly shorter in type 1 diabetes patients.

The antigens of these receptors remain unknown. The library was generated by the immunoSEQ multiplex PCR assay. The entire isolated RNA was reverse transcribed using the High Capacity cDNA Reverse Transcription Kit, and thus expressed TCRB transcripts were sequenced. In TCRdb, the immuneACCESS table is reduced to in-frame sequences with V and J assigned. These tables do not hold every clone; where another copy was compared, an unresolved V gene accounts for under half, and the others remain unexplained. The sample table lists about 150,000 clones, roughly 7.1% of them with a count of one. The biggest ten clones account for approximately 0.87% of the sample. What was sequenced was central memory CD4+ T cells from blood. The source is a woman aged 35 to 49 with type 1 diabetes.

The count of this clone is one. The chain has TRBV6-1 and TRBJ2-7; 7 bases map to TRBD1. The V gene's germline CDR1 is MNHNS and CDR2 SASEGT. V gave up 11 bases and J gave up 5 bases; unmatched junction bases: 6. This CDR3 has 11 amino acids. CDR3 coding DNA: TGTGCCTGTGGGACAGCGGACGAGCAGTACTTC. As protein: CACGTADEQYF.

This chain links TRBV25-1 with TRBJ1-6; 9 nucleotides agree with TRBD1. This CDR3 comprises 15 residues. Per germline, CDR1 MGHDK and CDR2 SYGVNS. V lost 3 bases, J lost 10 bases, and 7 bases stayed unmatched. The CDR3 loop is CASSEDRGMGSPLHF. CDR3 nucleotide sequence: TGTGCCAGCAGTGAGGACAGGGGAATGGGATCACCCCTCCACTTT.

The chain is built from TRBV19 and TRBJ1-4, with a possible D match to TRBD1 (5 bases). The germline CDR1 and CDR2 sequences are LNHDA and SQIVND (reference sequence). This CDR3 is 14 amino acids long. V gave up 3 bases and J gave up 11 bases, with 16 bases separating them. The chain's CDR3 is CASSIGRDKGKLFF. The CDR3 DNA reads as TGTGCCAGTAGTATCGGCAGGGATAAGGGGAAACTGTTTTTT.

This chain joins TRBV11-1 and TRBJ1-1, with 7 bases matching TRBD1. The CDR3 sequence is 12 residues long. Looked up from germline, CDR1 is SGHAT and CDR2 is FQDESV (reference sequence). J was trimmed by 7 bases and V by 6 bases; bases with no gene match: 5. The CDR3 DNA sequence: TGTGCCAGCAGTCCCAACAGGGGTGAAGCTTTCTTT. This codes for CASSPNRGEAFF.

This clone has just a few counts. The chain is built from TRBV7-9 and TRBJ1-1, with 8 bases matching TRBD1. The CDR3 is 15 residues long. With 1 base clipped from V and 3 bases from J, the junction kept 4 bases outside the gene matches. The germline CDR1 and CDR2 sequences are SEHNR and FQNEAQ (reference sequence). The CDR3 DNA reads TGTGCCAGCAGCTTAGGGACAGGGTTGGACACTGAAGCTTTCTTT. This sequence encodes CASSLGTGLDTEAFF.

In this sample, this clone turned up many times. This sequence joins TRBV7-2 and TRBJ1-2; D not resolved. V shed 5 bases and J shed 8 bases, with 18 bases lying between them. The length of the CDR3 is 14 residues. Germline V gene data show CDR1 as SGHTA and CDR2 as FQGNSA. The CDR3 here is CASSPSVHPGGYTF. CDR3 sequence (DNA): TGTGCCAGCAGCCCGAGCGTGCATCCGGGAGGCTACACCTTC.

This chain uses TRBV5-4 with TRBJ1-5; D might be TRBD1 (5 bases). Germline V lookup: CDR1 SGHNT, CDR2 YYREEE (reference sequence). The CDR3 loop spans 13 amino acids. Trimming shortened V by 0 bases and J by 5 bases, and 6 bases separated the two germline ends. This CDR3 is CASSLGGDQPQHF. CDR3 nucleotides: TGTGCCAGCAGCTTGGGGGGGGATCAGCCCCAGCATTTT.